The 17 T cell receptor beta chains presented below share a single source sample, sequenced in a study of T cells after yellow fever vaccination. A single record per CDR3 protein comes from TCRdb applying MiXCR to the 5' RACE reads. Of about 550,000 distinct CDR3 sequences listed, roughly 19% are singletons. Material: PBMCs, obtained 15 days after the yellow fever booster vaccination. These receptors came from a man younger than 40 who received the YFV17D yellow fever vaccine.

The chain joins TRBV21-1 to TRBJ2-5; TRBD1 is the table's D call, not checked against the DNA. TRBV21-1 is termed a pseudogene. The CDR3 consists of 18 residues. For the CDR3, the DNA is TGTGCCAGCTCATCGGGGGAACCCGGGCCGCCACCTGCAGAGACCCAGTACTTC. Its protein product is CASSSGEPGPPPAETQYF.

V and J are TRBV20-1 and TRBJ1-5; 11 bases align to TRBD1. Germline lookup yields CDR1 DFQATT and CDR2 SNEGSKA (reference sequence). J gave up 6 bases and V 1 base, and 5 bases lay outside the gene matches. The CDR3 consists of 15 residues. The CDR3 reads CSARAPGQGGQPQHF. CDR3 DNA: TGCAGTGCTAGAGCCCCGGGACAGGGGGGTCAGCCCCAGCATTTT.

This clonotype showed up just a few times. The chain recombines TRBV20-1 with TRBJ1-2, with D uncertain. V was cut by 3 bases and J by 4 bases, with 6 bases left in between. The CDR3 extends over 11 amino acids. In germline, CDR1 is DFQATT, CDR2 SNEGSKA (reference sequence). The CDR3 DNA follows: TGCAGTGCTAGGGGGATCTATGGCTACACCTTC. It specifies CSARGIYGYTF.

This clonotype turned up a few times. The gene calls are TRBV20-1 and TRBJ1-1, with D perhaps TRBD1 (5 bases). V was cut by 4 bases and J by 1 base, with 13 bases left in between. From germline, CDR1 is DFQATT and CDR2 SNEGSKA (reference sequence). The length of the CDR3 is 14 residues. The CDR3 DNA is TGCAGTGCTACTGGCGGGGCGGCGAACACTGAAGCTTTCTTT. This gives the protein CSATGGAANTEAFF.

This clonotype was found a few times. V usage is TRBV4-1 and J usage is TRBJ2-1, with a possible D match to TRBD2 (7 bases). The V and J ends lost 1 base and 9 bases respectively, with 19 bases between them. From germline, CDR1 is MGHRA and CDR2 YSYEKL. The CDR3 extends over 16 amino acids. The CDR3 spells CASSQGGWGGPSEQFF. CDR3 sequence (DNA): TGCGCCAGCAGCCAAGGGGGCTGGGGGGGGCCAAGTGAGCAGTTCTTC.

The rearrangement uses TRBV6-6 and TRBJ2-5; 9 positions match TRBD1. V trimming: 6 bases; J trimming: 4 bases; junction bases outside the gene matches: 3. The CDR3 sequence is 13 residues long. CDR1 is MNHNY and CDR2 is SVGAGI in the germline V gene (reference sequence). The CDR3 DNA reads TGTGCCAGCAGGGAGACAGGGGGAGAGACCCAGTACTTC. Translated: CASRETGGETQYF.

The J gene is TRBJ2-7, the V gene TRBV2; 8 bases are shared with TRBD1. The germline V gene has CDR1 SNHLY and CDR2 FYNNEI. CDR3 length: 15 residues. V was pared by 3 bases and J by 3 bases, with 7 bases of the junction left unmatched. This CDR3 is CASSDLSGGSYEQYF. CDR3 DNA: TGTGCCAGCAGTGATCTCTCAGGGGGCAGCTACGAGCAGTACTTC.

The chain uses TRBV29-1 and TRBJ2-3; unclear D gene. There are 12 residues in the CDR3. The V gene lost 7 bases and the J gene lost 2 bases, with 10 bases spanning the gap. Germline V CDR1 and CDR2: SQVTM, ANQGSEA. This chain's CDR3 is CSGKDVTDTQYF. Written as DNA, the CDR3 is TGCAGCGGGAAGGACGTCACAGATACGCAGTATTTT.

This clonotype was observed many times. The gene calls are TRBV6-1 and TRBJ2-7; 12 bases match TRBD2. Germline V CDR1 and CDR2: MNHNS, SASEGT. The CDR3 runs 13 residues. V shed 6 bases and J 7 bases; nucleotides not matched to a gene: 4. CDR3 loop: CASRRLAGVEQYF. The CDR3 DNA reads TGTGCCAGCAGACGACTAGCGGGAGTTGAGCAGTACTTC.

The CDR3: CASRAAGDPNEQFF. For the CDR3, the DNA is TGTGCCAGCAGGGCAGCGGGGGACCCCAATGAGCAGTTCTTC. This chain links TRBV7-3 with TRBJ2-1, with 8 bases matching TRBD2. CDR1 and CDR2 (germline): SGHTA, FQGTGA. CDR3 length: 14 residues. With 6 bases clipped from V and 6 bases from J, the junction kept 7 bases outside the gene matches.

The chain links TRBV7-3 to TRBJ2-1; D unclear. Deletions cut 1 base from V and 5 bases from J, with 9 bases between. Germline V gene lookup returns CDR1 SGHTA and CDR2 FQGTGA. The CDR3 is made up of 14 amino acids. The DNA for the CDR3 is TGTGCCAGCAGCTTAAGCCAGGCTAACAATGAGCAGTTCTTC. Translation: CASSLSQANNEQFF. The full variable domain, its missing parts supplied by reference TRBV7-3 and TRBJ2-1, is GAGVSQTPSNKVTEKGKYVELRCDPISGHTALYWYRQSLGQGPEFLIYFQGTGAADDSGLPNDRFFAVRPEGSVSTLKIQRTERGDSAVYLCASSLSQANNEQFFGPGTRLTVL.

This clonotype is a singleton in its sample. A junction boundary mismatches the germline segment, possibly from a read error. V usage is TRBV20-1 and J usage is TRBJ1-5; 9 positions match TRBD1. This CDR3 has 13 residues. Germline loops: CDR1 DFQATT, CDR2 SNEGSKA (reference sequence). CDR3: CSAITGGKQPQHF. Here the CDR3 DNA reads TGCAGTGCAATAACAGGGGGCAAGCAGCCCCAGCATTTT.

This clonotype was recorded a few times. The rearrangement uses TRBV2 and TRBJ2-5; D call uncertain. Germline V gives CDR1 SNHLY, CDR2 FYNNEI. V gave up 2 bases and J gave up 3 bases, with 4 bases separating them. The CDR3 loop spans 12 amino acids. The CDR3 DNA reads TGTGCCAGCAGTGAATTCGAAGAGACCCAGTACTTC. Its translation: CASSEFEETQYF.

This clonotype was seen a handful of times. J is TRBJ1-6 and V is TRBV12-3 or TRBV12-4; 9 bases map to TRBD1. The J segment lost 9 bases and the V segment lost 5 bases, leaving 8 bases of the junction unmatched. The CDR3 covers 15 residues. CDR3 loop: CASSVRQGDSSPLHF. In DNA, the CDR3 is TGTGCCAGCAGTGTACGACAGGGGGACTCTTCACCCCTCCACTTT.

Notes on this clonotype: The CDR3 does not close with the conserved phenylalanine or tryptophan, likely indicating a read error. This chain connects TRBV7-2 to TRBJ2-3; maybe TRBD1 (6 bases). Looked up from germline, CDR1 is SGHTA and CDR2 is FQGNSA. V gave up 5 bases and J gave up 9 bases, with 15 bases separating them. The CDR3 is made up of 13 amino acids. CDR3 nucleotide sequence: TGTGCCAGCAGCGGAACACAGGGAGTCACGCAGTATTCT. It translates to CASSGTQGVTQYS.

The rearrangement uses TRBV5-6 and TRBJ2-5; no clear D gene. Germline CDR1 reads SGHDT; CDR2 reads YYEEEE. The CDR3 runs to 13 residues. V gave up 3 bases and J gave up 5 bases, with 11 bases separating them. The CDR3: CASSSLRHETQYF. CDR3 nucleotides: TGTGCCAGCAGCTCTTTGAGGCATGAGACCCAGTACTTC.

This sequence joins TRBV7-2 and TRBJ2-1, with D possibly being TRBD1 (5 bases). The CDR3 spans 13 residues. Deletions cut 5 bases from V and 8 bases from J, with 13 bases between. Germline-derived CDR1 and CDR2 are SGHTA and FQGNSA. CDR3 in DNA: TGTGCCAGCAGCATGAGCCAGGGTCATGAGCAGTTCTTC. This encodes CASSMSQGHEQFF.